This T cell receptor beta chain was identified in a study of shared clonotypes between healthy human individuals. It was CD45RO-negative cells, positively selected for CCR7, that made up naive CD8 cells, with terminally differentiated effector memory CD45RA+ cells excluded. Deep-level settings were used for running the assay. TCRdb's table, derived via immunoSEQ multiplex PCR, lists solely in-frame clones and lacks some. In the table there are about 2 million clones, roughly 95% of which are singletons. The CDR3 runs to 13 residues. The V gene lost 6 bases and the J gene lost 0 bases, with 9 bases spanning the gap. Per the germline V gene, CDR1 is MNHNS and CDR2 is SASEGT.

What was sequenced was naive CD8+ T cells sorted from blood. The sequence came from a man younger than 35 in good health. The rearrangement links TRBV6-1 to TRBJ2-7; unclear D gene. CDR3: CASRSRSSYEQYF. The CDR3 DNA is TGTGCCAGCAGGTCACGGAGCTCCTACGAGCAGTACTTC.